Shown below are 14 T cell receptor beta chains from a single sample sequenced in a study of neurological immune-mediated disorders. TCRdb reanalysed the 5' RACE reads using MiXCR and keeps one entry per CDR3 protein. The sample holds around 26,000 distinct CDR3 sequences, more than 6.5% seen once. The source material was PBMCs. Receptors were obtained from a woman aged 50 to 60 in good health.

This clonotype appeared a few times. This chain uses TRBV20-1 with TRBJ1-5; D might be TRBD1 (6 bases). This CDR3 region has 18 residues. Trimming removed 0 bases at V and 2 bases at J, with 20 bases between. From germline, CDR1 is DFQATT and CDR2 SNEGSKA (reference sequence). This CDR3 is CSARENRVGELGNQPQHF. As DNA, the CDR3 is TGCAGTGCTAGAGAAAACAGGGTAGGGGAGTTGGGCAATCAGCCCCAGCATTTT.

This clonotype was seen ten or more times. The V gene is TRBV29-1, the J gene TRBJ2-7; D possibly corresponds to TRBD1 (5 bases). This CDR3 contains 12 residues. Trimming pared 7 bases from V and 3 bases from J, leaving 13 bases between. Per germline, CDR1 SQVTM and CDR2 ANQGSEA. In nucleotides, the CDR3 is TGCAGCGCCGTGAGACAGAACTACGAGCAGTACTTC. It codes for CSAVRQNYEQYF.

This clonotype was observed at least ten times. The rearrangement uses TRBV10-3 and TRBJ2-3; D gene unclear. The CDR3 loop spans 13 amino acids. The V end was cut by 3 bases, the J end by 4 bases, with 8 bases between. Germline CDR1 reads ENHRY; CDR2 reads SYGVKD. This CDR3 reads CAISELGPDTQYF. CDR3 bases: TGTGCCATCAGTGAATTAGGACCAGATACGCAGTATTTT.

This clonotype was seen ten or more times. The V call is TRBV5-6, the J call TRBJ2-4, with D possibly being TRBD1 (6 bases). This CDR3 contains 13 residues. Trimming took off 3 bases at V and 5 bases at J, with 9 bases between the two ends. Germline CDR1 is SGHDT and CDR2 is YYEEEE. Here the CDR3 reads CASSSAGENIQYF. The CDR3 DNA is TGTGCCAGCAGCTCAGCAGGGGAAAACATTCAGTACTTC.

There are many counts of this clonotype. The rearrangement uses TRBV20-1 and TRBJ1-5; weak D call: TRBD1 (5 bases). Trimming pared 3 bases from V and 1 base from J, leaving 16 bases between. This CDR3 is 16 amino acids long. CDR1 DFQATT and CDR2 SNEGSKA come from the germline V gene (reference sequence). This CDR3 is CSARGPGPVSNQPQHF. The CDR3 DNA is TGCAGTGCTAGGGGCCCGGGGCCAGTAAGCAATCAGCCCCAGCATTTT.

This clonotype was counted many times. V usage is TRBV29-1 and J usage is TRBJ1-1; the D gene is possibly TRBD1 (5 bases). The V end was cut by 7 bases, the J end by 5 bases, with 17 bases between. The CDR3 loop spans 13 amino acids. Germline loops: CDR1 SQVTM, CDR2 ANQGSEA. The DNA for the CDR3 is TGCAGCGCCCGGGGCGGTCAGGGTACTGAAGCTTTCTTT. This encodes CSARGGQGTEAFF.

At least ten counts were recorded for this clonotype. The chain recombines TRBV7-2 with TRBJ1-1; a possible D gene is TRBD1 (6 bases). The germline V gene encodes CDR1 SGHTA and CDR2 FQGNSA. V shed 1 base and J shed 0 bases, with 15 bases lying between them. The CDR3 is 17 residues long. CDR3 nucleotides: TGTGCCAGCAGCTTAGTGGCGACAGGTAGGATGAACACTGAAGCTTTCTTT. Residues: CASSLVATGRMNTEAFF.

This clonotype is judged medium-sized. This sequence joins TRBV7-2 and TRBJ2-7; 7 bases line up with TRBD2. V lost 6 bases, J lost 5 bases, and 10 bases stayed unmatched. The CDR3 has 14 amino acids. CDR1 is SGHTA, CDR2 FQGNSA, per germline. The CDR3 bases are TGTGCCAGCAGTAATCGGGCCCGGGGGGACGAGCAGTACTTC. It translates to CASSNRARGDEQYF.

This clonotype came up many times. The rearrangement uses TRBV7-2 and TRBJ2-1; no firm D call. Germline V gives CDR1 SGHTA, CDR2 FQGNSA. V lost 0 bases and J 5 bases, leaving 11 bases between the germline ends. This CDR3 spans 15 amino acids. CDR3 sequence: CASSLANTRHNEQFF. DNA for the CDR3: TGTGCCAGCAGCTTAGCCAACACTCGACACAATGAGCAGTTCTTC.

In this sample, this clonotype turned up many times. The CDR3 DNA reads TGTGCCACTCAGGACAGGGTCAGCGGGAGGGCCAGAAATGAGCAGTTCTTC. This codes for CATQDRVSGRARNEQFF. The V call is TRBV28, the J call TRBJ2-1; TRBD2 aligns across 10 bases. CDR1 is MDHEN and CDR2 is SYDVKM in the germline V gene. This CDR3 spans 17 amino acids. V gave up 10 bases and J gave up 7 bases; unmatched junction bases: 19.

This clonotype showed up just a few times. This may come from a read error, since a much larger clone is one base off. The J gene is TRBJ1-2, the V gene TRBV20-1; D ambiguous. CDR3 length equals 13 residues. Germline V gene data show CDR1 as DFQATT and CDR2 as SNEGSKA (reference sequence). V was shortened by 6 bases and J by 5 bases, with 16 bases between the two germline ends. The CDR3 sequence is CSANHTRGYGYTF. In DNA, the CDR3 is TGCAGTGCCAATCATACCCGAGGGTATGGCTACACCTTC.

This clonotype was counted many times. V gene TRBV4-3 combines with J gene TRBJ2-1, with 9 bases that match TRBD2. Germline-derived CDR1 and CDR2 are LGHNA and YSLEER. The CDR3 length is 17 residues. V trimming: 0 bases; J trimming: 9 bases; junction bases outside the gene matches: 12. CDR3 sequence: CASSQEGGLAGSGEQFF. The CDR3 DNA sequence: TGCGCCAGCAGCCAAGAAGGTGGCCTAGCGGGATCGGGTGAGCAGTTCTTC.

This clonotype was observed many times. CDR3: CSARKGGWATEAFF. CDR3 DNA sequence: TGCAGTGCTAGAAAAGGAGGGTGGGCCACTGAAGCTTTCTTT. The rearrangement uses TRBV20-1 and TRBJ1-1; D unclear. Trimming took off 2 bases at V and 4 bases at J, with 14 bases between the two ends. The length of the CDR3 is 14 residues. Germline V gene sequence: CDR1 DFQATT, CDR2 SNEGSKA (reference sequence).

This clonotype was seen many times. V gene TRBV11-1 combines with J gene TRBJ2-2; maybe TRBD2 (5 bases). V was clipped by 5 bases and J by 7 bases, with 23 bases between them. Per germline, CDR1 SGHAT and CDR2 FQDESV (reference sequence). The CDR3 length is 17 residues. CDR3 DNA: TGTGCCAGCAGCCGATATCAGCGTGGGATTGGAGGCGGGGAGCTGTTTTTT. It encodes CASSRYQRGIGGGELFF.